The entry that follows covers one T cell receptor (beta chain) sequence. Antigen: not known. Random hexamers were used to reverse transcribe about 0.45 to 1 ug of RNA. TCR beta CDR3 was amplified by immunoSEQ multiplex PCR. This amplification extended across 54 Vbeta and 13 Jbeta segments. Using its own MiXCR run on the immunoSEQ multiplex PCR reads, TCRdb lists one record per CDR3 protein. The sample includes tens of thousands of distinct CDR3 sequences, over 85% of them seen just once. Sequencing of TCR beta was carried out in blood CD8+ and CD4+ T cells. Negative isolation yielded CD8+ and CD4+ T cells; FACS enriched TEMRA cells. The V gene lost 5 bases and the J gene lost 1 base, with 14 bases spanning the gap. Germline assignment: CDR1 SGHAT and CDR2 FQDESV (reference sequence). CDR3 length equals 16 residues. This sample is part of a study of CD8 T cells in Susac syndrome. Study-wide results and limits: It was acknowledged by the study that relatively few individuals were included in its TCR sequencing and HLA analysis.

Sample: CD8+ T cells from PBMCs. The J gene is TRBJ2-2, the V gene TRBV11-1, with D uncertain. The source is a human donor in good health. In DNA form, the CDR3 reads TGTGCCAGCAGCCTTATATACGACGGGAACACCGGGGAGCTGTTTTTT. Encoded protein: CASSLIYDGNTGELFF. The full variable domain, completed using reference TRBV11-1 and TRBJ2-2, is EAEVAQSPRYKITEKSQAVAFWCDPISGHATLYWYRQILGQGPELLVQFQDESVVDDSQLPKDRFSAERLKGVDSTLKIQPAELGDSAMYLCASSLIYDGNTGELFFGEGSRLTVL.